This TCR beta chain was retrieved from a study of T cells after yellow fever vaccination (dated by TCRdb to about 2019). Looking at the study overall: Libraries from fractions with low cell numbers were prepared with the SMART-Seq v4 Ultra Low Input RNA kit. To follow T-cell clones before and after primary and booster YFV17D yellow fever vaccination, bulk TCR alpha and beta repertoires were sequenced over time. Two healthy male donors, one aged 18 to 30 and one aged 30 to 40 years, were included in the cohort. Blood samples were taken at several timepoints before and after primary and secondary immunization, and bulk PBMC replicates and cell subsets were isolated.

Cut back by 2 bases and 5 bases, the V and J ends lie 15 bases apart. From the cysteine up to the phenylalanine, the CDR3 has a length of 16 residues. The read is trimmed to its CDR3 DNA, 48 bases read in frame from base 1. Reading the germline V gene gives CDR1 LGHNT and CDR2 FRNRAP. The label giving this sample's treatment or condition can be read as: live attenuated yellow fever vaccine strain. At every blood-draw timepoint, two biological replicates of bulk PBMCs were collected. A standard Ficoll-Paque protocol was used to isolate PBMCs from peripheral blood. TriZol was used to extract RNA from bulk PBMCs, from CD4 and CD8 fractions, and from dextramer-positive and dextramer-negative fractions. Study-wide findings and limitations: Most clones expanded after primary vaccination (96% of CD4 and over 80% of CD8) were re-detected after the booster, suggesting that broad memory maintenance occurred. The secondary T-cell response was found to be weaker but faster than the primary response, with a peak reached on day 5 rather than on day 15. Only a couple of donors were included in the study, so the extent to which the findings can be generalized is limited. A small share of clonotypes occurred in both CD4 and CD8 compartments, likely arising from convergent recombination. Computational filtering was required because FACS-sorted repertoires could contain abundant contaminating clonotypes from the bulk population.

The instrument given in TCRdb is Illumina NovaSeq 6000. TCR cDNA was made using 5'RACE template switching, a step that added a universal primer site and unique molecular identifiers. Priming for cDNA synthesis came from both the TCR alpha and TCR beta constant segments. Library amplification involved two PCR steps, and the second step added sample barcodes and sequencing adapters. Sequencing of libraries was performed on Illumina HiSeq 2500 (2x100 bp) or NovaSeq (2x150 bp). In the source study's methods: MIGEC was used to demultiplex reads and collapse the reads into UMI consensus sequences, and MiXCR was used for V(D)J alignment. Using edgeR on replicate PBMC samples, clonotypes were called vaccine-responding if FDR was below 0.01 and the log2 fold change was above 5 up to day 15. Each bulk clonotype was labeled CD4 or CD8 based on which sequenced repertoire, CD4 or CD8, contained the clonotype at higher abundance. Clones were called with MiXCR by TCRdb after fastp trimmed the public reads at Q25, and only in-frame beta chains were retained. Merged by CDR3 protein, the rows form single entries marked with the most common genes and DNA. V and J calls and clone size were set by TCRdb, not the authors. Counted in this sample were approximately 330,000 distinct CDR3 sequences; over 4% of them appeared once. The top ten clones comprise roughly 24% of the sample.

Worth noting for this clonotype: The target of this receptor is not known. There are no base qualities to consult, and no much larger clone falls within one base.

This receptor was obtained from a man younger than 35 who received the YFV17D yellow fever vaccine. Material: PBMCs, obtained 5 days after the yellow fever booster vaccination. Recombination joined TRBV12-5 with TRBJ2-2, with a weak D call of TRBD1 (6 bases match). The CDR3 protein: CASGLLTGHLTGELFF. The nucleotide sequence is given as TGTGCTAGTGGTTTGCTTACGGGACACCTAACCGGGGAGCTGTTTTTT.